One and the same sample provided the 28 T cell receptor beta chains below, sequenced in a study of Ad26.COV2.S vaccination and SARS-CoV-2 variants (dated by TCRdb to the early 2020s). Receptor amplification or capture employed the immunoSEQ multiplex PCR assay. TCRdb obtained this table from immuneACCESS and retained in-frame rearrangements with V and J assigned. These tables miss some clones; where compared with another copy, unresolved V genes account for less than half of the shortfall, and the remainder is unexplained. This sample gives fewer than 400,000 clones in total; around 83% of them show up just once. The ten largest make up 1.5% to 2.5% of the sample. The treatment or condition label on this specimen signifies: about 20 received Ad26.COV2.S at low or high dose, single or two shots; about 5 received placebo; per-sample allocation not given. For vaccine and placebo recipients, the sequenced repertoires came from samples collected on day 63 after the first injection.

The sample in question was peripheral blood, obtained in a trial of Ad26.COV2.S vaccine versus placebo. The receptors originated from a person between 18 and 59 years old who received the Ad26.COV2.S COVID-19 vaccine or a placebo.

The J gene is TRBJ1-2, the V gene TRBV19; 8 bases match TRBD1. The CDR3 is 13 residues long. CDR1 is LNHDA, CDR2 SQIVND, per germline (reference sequence). V shed 4 bases and J 13 bases; nucleotides not matched to a gene: 11. In DNA form, the CDR3 reads TGTGCCAGTAGTAAGGACAGGGACCGCTTTTCCACCTTC. It is translated as CASSKDRDRFSTF. Drawing the rest from reference TRBV19 and TRBJ1-2, the complete variable domain is DGGITQSPKYLFRKEGQNVTLSCEQNLNHDAMYWYRQDPGQGLRLIYYSQIVNDFQKGDIAEGYSVSREKKESFPLTVTSAQKNPTAFYLCASSKDRDRFSTFGSGTRLTVV.

The chain employs TRBV10-3 and TRBJ2-3; TRBD2 matches at 10 bases. Germline CDR1 ENHRY, CDR2 SYGVKD. This CDR3 contains 17 residues. V lost 7 bases to trimming and J lost 0 bases; unmatched junction nucleotides: 10. The CDR3 loop is CAITEGLAGASTDTQYF. CDR3 coding DNA: TGTGCCATCACCGAGGGCCTAGCGGGAGCTAGCACAGATACGCAGTATTTT.

This clone was counted once. The V gene is TRBV3-1 (or the pseudogene TRBV3-2), the J gene TRBJ1-1; no clear D. This CDR3 region has 15 residues. Germline-derived CDR1 and CDR2 are LGHDT and YNNKEL (reference sequence). Trimming took off 4 bases at V and 0 bases at J, with 12 bases between the two ends. The CDR3 spells CASSLGRKLNTEAFF. The DNA of the CDR3 is TGTGCCAGCAGCCTAGGCAGGAAGCTGAACACTGAAGCTTTCTTT.

V usage is TRBV4-1 and J usage is TRBJ1-4, with a tentative D call TRBD1 (5 bases). CDR3 length: 18 amino acids. CDR1 and CDR2 (germline): MGHRA, YSYEKL. Trimming removed 1 base from V and 3 bases from J, with 18 bases in between. The CDR3 bases are TGCGCCAGCAGCCAAGTTTTTAGGTCAGGGAGCCCTAATGAAAAACTGTTTTTT. Its protein is CASSQVFRSGSPNEKLFF.

This chain connects TRBV7-6 to TRBJ1-2; TRBD1 matches 7 bases. Germline CDR1 is SGHVS and CDR2 is FNYEAQ. The CDR3 has 15 amino acids. V was clipped by 0 bases and J by 8 bases; unmatched bases: 9. CDR3 bases: TGTGCCAGCAGCTTAGCGCGAGGACAGGAGGCGGGCTACACCTTC. The encoded protein is CASSLARGQEAGYTF.

This sequence joins TRBV5-1 and TRBJ2-2; D unresolved. Germline V lookup: CDR1 SGHRS, CDR2 YFSETQ. The CDR3 loop spans 12 amino acids. V lost 1 base, J lost 6 bases, and 4 bases lay in between. The CDR3: CASSLLPGELFF. As DNA, the CDR3 is TGCGCCAGCAGCTTGCTCCCCGGGGAGCTGTTTTTT.

The CDR3 protein is CAWSGRGSNYGYTF. In nucleotides, the CDR3 is TGTGCCTGGAGTGGGAGGGGTTCTAACTATGGCTACACCTTC. V is TRBV30 and J is TRBJ1-2; perhaps TRBD1 as D (5 bases). V was clipped by 1 base and J by 0 bases, with 9 bases between them. In germline, CDR1 is GTSNPN, CDR2 SVGIG (reference sequence). The CDR3 contains 14 residues.

This clone was recorded only once. J is TRBJ2-1 and V is TRBV7-6; the match to TRBD2 covers 15 bases. Germline values: CDR1 SGHVS, CDR2 FNYEAQ. This CDR3 has 20 amino acids. Germline trimming cut 6 bases from V and 2 bases from J; bases unmatched to any gene: 14. CDR3 residues: CASRSSRTSGGAGTYNEQFF. The DNA of the CDR3 is TGTGCCAGCAGATCATCCAGGACTAGCGGGGGGGCCGGGACCTACAATGAGCAGTTCTTC.

The gene calls are TRBV11-2 and TRBJ1-4, with D unclear. The CDR3 contains 15 residues. The V gene's germline CDR1 is SGHAT and CDR2 FQNNGV. Trimming removed 3 bases from V and 5 bases from J, with 13 bases in between. The CDR3 nucleotides read TGTGCCAGCAGCTTCGGGCATATAGTGAATGAAAAACTGTTTTTT. Translated, it gives CASSFGHIVNEKLFF.

The CDR3 DNA sequence: TGTGCCAGCAGTTACTCGTATAGGGATCTTAATGGCTACACCTTC. Protein product: CASSYSYRDLNGYTF. The chain links TRBV6-2 or TRBV6-3 to TRBJ1-2; no clear D. V shed 0 bases and J shed 6 bases, with 14 bases lying between them. The CDR3 is made up of 15 amino acids. CDR1 MNHEY and CDR2 SVGEGT come from the germline V gene.

The gene calls are TRBV12-3 or TRBV12-4 and TRBJ2-3; no reliable D call. The V gene lost 3 bases and the J gene lost 3 bases, with 7 bases spanning the gap. The CDR3 extends over 13 amino acids. CDR3 residues: CASSLVGTDTQYF. Here the CDR3 DNA reads TGTGCCAGCAGTTTGGTGGGAACAGATACGCAGTATTTT.

CDR3 nucleotides: TGTGCCTGGAGTGGGGTTCGAGTAGTCGGGGCCAACGTCCTGACTTTC. Its translation is CAWSGVRVVGANVLTF. The V call is TRBV30, the J call TRBJ2-6, with D hard to call. V lost 1 base, J lost 4 bases, and 14 bases lay in between. The germline V gene has CDR1 GTSNPN and CDR2 SVGIG (reference sequence). This CDR3 has 16 amino acids.

J is TRBJ2-1 and V is TRBV6-6; D perhaps matches TRBD2 (6 bases). The CDR3 runs 13 residues. V lost 0 bases and J 15 bases, leaving 15 bases between the germline ends. Germline values: CDR1 MNHNY, CDR2 SVGAGI (reference sequence). The CDR3 DNA reads as TGTGCCAGCAGTTACTCGGCGGAGGGTAGGCTGTTCTTC. This gives the protein CASSYSAEGRLFF.

The V gene is TRBV6-5, the J gene TRBJ1-3; D remains unclear. Trimming took 6 bases from V and 4 from J, leaving 10 bases between them. Germline V gene lookup returns CDR1 MNHEY and CDR2 SVGAGI. The CDR3 loop spans 13 amino acids. The CDR3 DNA sequence: TGTGCCAGCAGCAACCTAATCGGAAACACCATATATTTT. The encoded protein is CASSNLIGNTIYF.

J is TRBJ2-1 and V is TRBV6-2 or TRBV6-3; 14 positions agree with TRBD2. Trimming took 4 bases from V and 6 from J; bases not matched to a gene: 5. The CDR3 loop spans 16 amino acids. CDR1 MNHEY and CDR2 SVGEGT come from the germline V gene. For the CDR3, the DNA is TGTGCCAGCAGTTGGTCGACTAGCGGGGGGGCCAATGAGCAGTTCTTC. Residues: CASSWSTSGGANEQFF.

Comments on this clone: A much larger clone sits a single nucleotide away, making a read error possible. The CDR3 DNA is TGTGCCAGCAGCGTGAGGAACACTGAAGCTTTCTTT. It specifies CASSVRNTEAFF. J is TRBJ1-1 and V is TRBV7-9, with D unresolved. V was pared by 5 bases and J by 1 base, with 5 bases between. The CDR3 sequence is 12 residues long. Germline V gene sequence: CDR1 SEHNR, CDR2 FQNEAQ (reference sequence).

The V and J genes are TRBV6-2 or TRBV6-3 and TRBJ1-2; D not certain. CDR1 and CDR2 from the germline V gene are MNHEY and SVGEGT. The CDR3 runs 15 residues. Trimming removed 6 bases at V and 1 base at J, with 15 bases between. CDR3 residues: CASSRTPGFNYGYTF. DNA for the CDR3: TGTGCCAGCAGCCGAACGCCCGGATTTAACTATGGCTACACCTTC.

The CDR3 loop is CASSSHLQGRNNSPLHF. CDR3 DNA: TGTGCCAGCAGTAGTCACTTACAGGGGCGGAATAATTCACCCCTCCACTTT. The chain carries TRBV6-4 and TRBJ1-6; 7 bases align to TRBD1. CDR1 is MRHNA and CDR2 is SNTAGT in the germline V gene. The CDR3 contains 17 residues. V shed 5 bases and J 5 bases; nucleotides not matched to a gene: 12.

This chain links TRBV10-3 with TRBJ2-3; 7 positions agree with TRBD2. V lost 0 bases and J lost 5; bases outside the gene matches: 8. This CDR3 contains 16 residues. Germline-derived CDR1 and CDR2 are ENHRY and SYGVKD. The CDR3 region has the DNA TGTGCCATCAGTGAGTCGCAACAGTGGGGGGGAGATACGCAGTATTTT. Its protein is CAISESQQWGGDTQYF.

The V gene is TRBV6-2 or TRBV6-3, the J gene TRBJ2-4; D not certain. This CDR3 is built from 16 residues. V was cut by 0 bases and J by 0 bases, with 9 bases left in between. Germline CDR1 MNHEY, CDR2 SVGEGT. CDR3 bases: TGTGCCAGCAGTTACTCGAGACAAACAGCCAAAAACATTCAGTACTTC. This gives the protein CASSYSRQTAKNIQYF.

The chain carries TRBV29-1 and TRBJ2-2; a weak D match, TRBD1 (6 bases). The V gene's germline CDR1 is SQVTM and CDR2 ANQGSEA. There are 17 residues in the CDR3. Trimming took off 5 bases at V and 0 bases at J, with 19 bases between the two ends. For the CDR3, the DNA is TGCAGCGTTAGGGTCGTGGGGGCCCGGGCGAACACCGGGGAGCTGTTTTTT. As protein: CSVRVVGARANTGELFF.

This chain connects TRBV11-2 to TRBJ2-3, with 10 bases fitting TRBD1. This CDR3 comprises 17 residues. V trimming: 4 bases; J trimming: 0 bases; junction bases outside the gene matches: 7. Germline CDR1 SGHAT, CDR2 FQNNGV. This chain's CDR3 is CASSSRRTGGSTDTQYF. CDR3 DNA: TGTGCCAGCAGCTCGCGGCGGACAGGGGGTAGCACAGATACGCAGTATTTT.

CDR3 sequence reads: CASSLESRWTEAFF. CDR3 DNA: TGTGCCAGCAGCCTAGAGTCCCGGTGGACTGAAGCTTTCTTT. The V call is TRBV5-5, the J call TRBJ1-1, with unresolved D. Germline V lookup: CDR1 SGHKS, CDR2 YYEKEE (reference sequence). Trimming removed 4 bases at V and 5 bases at J, with 15 bases between. This CDR3 is built from 14 residues.

V is TRBV10-3 and J is TRBJ2-7; D call uncertain. Germline loops: CDR1 ENHRY, CDR2 SYGVKD. There are 14 residues in the CDR3. With 3 bases removed from V and 2 bases from J, the gap between germline ends came to 11 bases. CDR3 sequence (DNA): TGTGCCATCAGTGACAACAGCGCTCCCTACGAGCAGTACTTC. It specifies CAISDNSAPYEQYF.

V usage is TRBV3-1 (or the pseudogene TRBV3-2) and J usage is TRBJ1-5; a possible D gene is TRBD1 (5 bases). Germline CDR1 and CDR2: LGHDT and YNNKEL (reference sequence). This CDR3 has 15 amino acids. V gave up 0 bases and J gave up 7 bases, with 13 bases separating them. The CDR3 DNA reads as TGTGCCAGCAGCCAAGATCCATCCCCAGGGCAGCCCCAGCATTTT. This encodes CASSQDPSPGQPQHF.

This clone was recorded only once. The chain uses TRBV19 and TRBJ1-1; 7 bases line up with TRBD1. Germline CDR1 LNHDA, CDR2 SQIVND (reference sequence). The junction had 19 bases not matched to a gene; V was cut back by 4 bases and J by 11 bases. This CDR3 is 16 amino acids long. CDR3 nucleotide sequence: TGTGCCAGTAGTACCTTAACAGGGGAGCGCGGTTTTTATGCTTTCTTT. Protein sequence: CASSTLTGERGFYAFF.

In DNA form, the CDR3 reads TGTGCCAGCAGCTTGGTATGGTCCCCTGGAAACACCATATATTTT. It encodes CASSLVWSPGNTIYF. This chain links TRBV5-5 with TRBJ1-3; unclear D gene. Germline V gives CDR1 SGHKS, CDR2 YYEKEE (reference sequence). There are 15 residues in the CDR3. The V end lost 0 bases, the J end lost 2 bases, and 9 bases lay between the germline ends.

J is TRBJ1-2 and V is TRBV6-5; 10 bases are a match to TRBD1. After removal of 6 bases from V and 2 bases from J, the junction contained 3 bases not matched to a gene. Germline V gives CDR1 MNHEY, CDR2 SVGAGI. This CDR3 has 14 amino acids. CDR3 coding DNA: TGTGCCAGCAGGGGACAGGGGACAAACTATGGCTACACCTTC. This gives the protein CASRGQGTNYGYTF.